What follows are 18 T cell receptor beta chains derived from one specimen sequenced in a study of blood T cell repertoires in COVID-19. Sequencing was performed with immunoSEQ multiplex PCR; in TCRdb, only in-frame clones are kept and a portion is missing. The data contain 180,000 or so clones, approximately 83% of them singletons. Input material: peripheral blood. These receptors were taken from a human donor with active or convalescent COVID-19. The donor label of this sample is uncertain.

The V gene is TRBV6-5, the J gene TRBJ1-2; TRBD1 might be the D (6 bases). The germline V gene encodes CDR1 MNHEY and CDR2 SVGAGI. V was trimmed by 5 bases and J by 5 bases, leaving 15 bases between them. The CDR3 has 14 residues. DNA of the CDR3: TGTGCCAGCAGTCACCGGGACAAGAGTTATGGCTACACCTTC. Its protein is CASSHRDKSYGYTF.

This rearrangement joins TRBV7-2 to TRBJ1-1; D remains unclear. Germline V gene sequence: CDR1 SGHTA, CDR2 FQGNSA. V shed 2 bases and J shed 11 bases, with 21 bases lying between them. The CDR3 length is 15 residues. CDR3 nucleotides: TGTGCCAGCAGCTTATCACGTTGGGCAGCTCTTAGGGCTTTCTTT. This translates into CASSLSRWAALRAFF. Full variable domain (rest looked up from reference TRBV7-2 and TRBJ1-1): GAGVSQSPSNKVTEKGKDVELRCDPISGHTALYWYRQSLGQGLEFLIYFQGNSAPDKSGLPSDRFSAERTGGSVSTLTIQRTQQEDSAVYLCASSLSRWAALRAFFGQGTRLTVV.

The chain has TRBV6-1 and TRBJ1-3; D is unresolved. Germline CDR1 MNHNS, CDR2 SASEGT. The V end lost 0 bases, the J end lost 4 bases, and 19 bases lay between the germline ends. The CDR3 is 18 residues long. The CDR3 reads CASSEAPLMSREGNTIYF. CDR3 DNA: TGTGCCAGCAGTGAAGCTCCCCTTATGTCGAGGGAGGGAAACACCATATATTTT.

As DNA, the CDR3 is TGTGCCAGCAGCTTCACGACAGGAAACAATGAGCAGTTCTTC. Translated: CASSFTTGNNEQFF. The chain has TRBV7-3 and TRBJ2-1, with a tentative D call TRBD1 (6 bases). CDR1 is SGHTA and CDR2 is FQGTGA in the germline V gene. V gave up 3 bases and J gave up 5 bases, with 11 bases separating them. The CDR3 has 14 residues. The full variable domain, its missing parts supplied by reference TRBV7-3 and TRBJ2-1, is GAGVSQTPSNKVTEKGKYVELRCDPISGHTALYWYRQSLGQGPEFLIYFQGTGAADDSGLPNDRFFAVRPEGSVSTLKIQRTERGDSAVYLCASSFTTGNNEQFFGPGTRLTVL.

A single count supports this clone. This chain links TRBV6-5 with TRBJ1-1; tentative D call: TRBD1 (5 bases). V lost 5 bases and J 0 bases, leaving 10 bases between the germline ends. CDR3 length equals 14 residues. The germline gives CDR1 MNHEY, CDR2 SVGAGI. CDR3 loop: CASSIGVMNTEAFF. The CDR3 bases are TGTGCCAGCAGTATAGGGGTTATGAACACTGAAGCTTTCTTT.

V and J are TRBV25-1 and TRBJ1-4, with D possibly TRBD1 on 6 matching bases. Per the germline V gene, CDR1 is MGHDK and CDR2 is SYGVNS. This CDR3 is built from 15 residues. Trimming cost V 5 bases and J 2 bases, with 12 bases left between them. CDR3 nucleotide sequence: TGTGCCAGCAGTTATGGGGGGGCCACTAATGAAAAACTGTTTTTT. Translating it yields CASSYGGATNEKLFF.

The V gene is TRBV2, the J gene TRBJ2-5, with 7 nucleotides matching TRBD2. The CDR3 consists of 12 residues. Germline assignment: CDR1 SNHLY and CDR2 FYNNEI. J lost 9 bases, V lost 5 bases, and 6 bases had no gene match. The CDR3 spells CASSRLASAQYF. The CDR3 DNA follows: TGTGCCAGCAGTCGACTAGCCTCGGCCCAGTACTTC.

V and J are TRBV12-3 or TRBV12-4 and TRBJ2-7; D is uncertain. V lost 6 bases to trimming and J lost 2 bases, with 8 bases between them. CDR3 length equals 12 residues. CDR3 sequence (DNA): TGTGCCAGCAGCGCTACCCCCTACGAGCAGTACTTC. It yields the protein CASSATPYEQYF.

This clone appeared a single time. The CDR3 DNA reads TGTGCCACGATAGCAGGGGGCAGGGTGAGAAACACTGAAGCTTTCTTT. The encoded protein is CATIAGGRVRNTEAFF. V is TRBV18 and J is TRBJ1-1, with 8 bases matching TRBD1. The V gene's germline CDR1 is KGHSH and CDR2 LQKENI. Trimming took 10 bases from V and 2 from J; bases not matched to a gene: 15. The CDR3 loop spans 16 amino acids.

This clone has only a few counts. The chain is built from TRBV3-1 (or the pseudogene TRBV3-2) and TRBJ2-2; TRBD2 might be the D (6 bases). The CDR3 length is 17 residues. Looked up from germline, CDR1 is LGHDT and CDR2 is YNNKEL (reference sequence). The V end was cut by 5 bases, the J end by 3 bases, with 19 bases between. The CDR3 region is CASSSGGVPGYTGELFF. DNA of the CDR3: TGTGCCAGCAGCTCAGGAGGGGTCCCGGGGTACACCGGGGAGCTGTTTTTT.

This clone showed up just a few times. The chain joins TRBV7-9 to TRBJ2-1; 7 bases map to TRBD2. CDR1 is SEHNR, CDR2 FQNEAQ, per germline (reference sequence). This CDR3 has 17 amino acids. Trimming cost V 6 bases and J 5 bases; bases outside gene matches: 16. CDR3 coding DNA: TGTGCCAGCAGTCCTATAGTGGAGAAGCGGGGACACAATGAGCAGTTCTTC. Residues: CASSPIVEKRGHNEQFF.

J is TRBJ2-5 and V is TRBV6-4, with 7 bases aligning to TRBD1. Losses at the gene ends were 3 bases for V and 1 base for J; bases not matched to a gene: 11. The CDR3 runs to 17 residues. From germline, CDR1 is MRHNA and CDR2 SNTAGT. Written as DNA, the CDR3 is TGTGCCAGCAGTGATGGAAAGGGACAGAGCATCCAAGAGACCCAGTACTTC. It is translated as CASSDGKGQSIQETQYF.

This clone was recorded once. The gene calls are TRBV11-3 and TRBJ2-7; 11 bases are shared with TRBD2. The CDR3 contains 14 residues. V lost 8 bases to trimming and J lost 0 bases; unmatched junction nucleotides: 3. Germline V CDR1 and CDR2: SGHNT, YENEEA. The chain's CDR3 is CASETSGSSYEQYF. The CDR3 nucleotides read TGTGCCAGCGAAACTAGCGGGAGCTCCTACGAGCAGTACTTC.

The chain couples TRBV18 to TRBJ2-7; TRBD2 matches 7 bases. Germline lookup yields CDR1 KGHSH and CDR2 LQKENI. The length of the CDR3 is 14 residues. V lost 0 bases and J lost 4; bases outside the gene matches: 3. This chain's CDR3 is CASSPPGGRYEQYF. The CDR3, as DNA: TGTGCCAGCTCACCACCGGGAGGGAGGTACGAGCAGTACTTC.

This chain connects TRBV5-1 to TRBJ2-3, with 10 bases that match TRBD2. The CDR3 covers 16 residues. Germline V lookup: CDR1 SGHRS, CDR2 YFSETQ. V gave up 3 bases and J gave up 4 bases; unmatched junction bases: 8. This CDR3 is CASSSKREGGPDTQYF. CDR3 DNA sequence: TGCGCCAGCAGCTCGAAGCGGGAGGGAGGTCCAGATACGCAGTATTTT.

The genes are TRBV13 and TRBJ1-2, with 9 bases fitting TRBD1. CDR1 PRHDT and CDR2 FYEKMQ come from the germline V gene (reference sequence). The CDR3 length is 15 residues. After removal of 2 bases from V and 7 bases from J, the junction contained 8 bases not matched to a gene. The CDR3 DNA reads TGTGCCAGCAGCTTACCTCGGGACAGGGTCTCTGGCTACACCTTC. Protein: CASSLPRDRVSGYTF.

V is TRBV4-2 and J is TRBJ2-7; D gene unclear. The germline gives CDR1 LGHNA, CDR2 YNFKEQ. The CDR3 totals 13 residues. V lost 0 bases and J lost 3, with 6 bases in between. CDR3 in DNA: TGTGCCAGCAGCCAAGATCTCAGCTACGAGCAGTACTTC. Amino acids: CASSQDLSYEQYF.

This chain connects TRBV24-1 to TRBJ2-2; D might be TRBD2 (5 bases). Germline V gene sequence: CDR1 KGHDR, CDR2 SFDVKD. The CDR3 totals 14 residues. Trimming shortened V by 7 bases and J by 0 bases, and 8 bases separated the two germline ends. This CDR3 is CATREDSNTGELFF. CDR3 coding DNA: TGTGCCACCAGGGAGGATTCGAACACCGGGGAGCTGTTTTTT.